This T cell receptor (beta chain) was documented in a study of human T cells and chemical hapten exposure. A remark on this clonotype: Its specificity is not known.

TCRdb used MiXCR to reprocess the RACE reads, holding one entry per CDR3 protein. The table records some 360,000 distinct CDR3 sequences, about 5.1% of them present only once. Described time point: pre-sensitization, week 0. Treatment indicated: therapeutic diphenylcyclopropenone sensitization with weekly scalp DPC. Findings and caveats of the study: The number of TCRs over 1 in 1000 frequency stayed unchanged after DPC.

Sequencing was performed on whole blood, taken in connection with sensitization to the hapten diphenylcyclopropenone (DPC). This clonotype was obtained from a woman aged 50 to 65 with alopecia areata. Some clones in this sample may be carry-over from other donors' samples.

The CDR3 reads CASSQEWGWEQYF. The CDR3 region has the DNA TGCGCCAGCAGCCAAGAATGGGGGTGGGAGCAGTACTTC. V gene TRBV4-1 combines with J gene TRBJ2-7; D is tentatively TRBD1 or TRBD2 (5 bases each). Germline values: CDR1 MGHRA, CDR2 YSYEKL. This CDR3 contains 13 residues. V lost 0 bases and J lost 7, with 10 bases in between.